Listed below are T cell receptor beta chains from one sample, sequenced in a study of human T cells and chemical hapten exposure. TCRdb re-analysed the RACE reads in MiXCR, keeping a single row per CDR3 protein. Here the sample spans 35,000 to 45,000 distinct CDR3 sequences, 8% to 9.5% being singletons. The sequencing here drew on whole blood, taken in connection with sensitization to the hapten diphenylcyclopropenone (DPC). The source of these receptors is a woman in her thirties or forties with alopecia areata. Some clones in this sample may be carry-over from other donors' samples. CDR3s include the opening cysteine and the closing phenylalanine or tryptophan. The order of the fields is clone size, J gene, D gene, V gene, CDR3 protein, CDR3 DNA. A D gene is named only where the DNA matches it firmly. Expanded clones are given a class, and other clones once, few, many or no size at all.

abundance: many; j_gene: TRBJ2-7; d_gene: .; v_gene: TRBV20-1; CDR3aa: CSARTSSYEQYF; CDR3nt: TGCAGTGCTAGGACTAGCTCCTACGAGCAGTACTTC
abundance: many; j_gene: TRBJ1-3; d_gene: .; v_gene: TRBV30; CDR3aa: CAWTVISGNTIYF; CDR3nt: TGTGCCTGGACGGTCATCTCTGGAAACACCATATATTTT
abundance: medium-sized; j_gene: TRBJ2-7; d_gene: .; v_gene: TRBV6-1; CDR3aa: CASSEGELGPYEQYF; CDR3nt: TGTGCCAGCAGTGAAGGGGAATTGGGGCCTTACGAGCAGTACTTC
abundance: few; j_gene: TRBJ2-3; d_gene: .; v_gene: TRBV7-9; CDR3aa: CASSSSGHTDTQYF; CDR3nt: TGTGCCAGCAGCTCATCTGGACATACAGATACGCAGTATTTT
abundance: many; j_gene: TRBJ1-1; d_gene: .; v_gene: TRBV6-5; CDR3aa: CASSLSSGRTQAFF; CDR3nt: TGTGCCAGCAGTCTTTCCTCTGGACGAACTCAAGCTTTCTTT
abundance: many; j_gene: TRBJ1-1; d_gene: TRBD1; v_gene: TRBV18; CDR3aa: CASSPRQGRETEAFF; CDR3nt: TGTGCCAGCTCACCGAGACAGGGGAGAGAAACTGAAGCTTTCTTT
abundance: many; j_gene: TRBJ2-3; d_gene: TRBD1; v_gene: TRBV28; CDR3aa: CASSYDRDTDTQYF; CDR3nt: TGTGCCAGCAGTTACGACAGGGACACAGATACGCAGTATTTT
abundance: many; j_gene: TRBJ2-3; d_gene: TRBD2; v_gene: TRBV20-1; CDR3aa: CSASTPSGGFGTDTQYF; CDR3nt: TGCAGTGCTAGTACCCCTAGCGGGGGTTTTGGCACAGATACGCAGTATTTT
abundance: many; j_gene: TRBJ2-7; d_gene: TRBD2; v_gene: TRBV2; CDR3aa: CASRSGGAGEQYF; CDR3nt: TGTGCCAGCAGATCCGGGGGGGCCGGCGAGCAGTACTTC
abundance: .; j_gene: TRBJ2-3; d_gene: TRBD2; v_gene: TRBV12-3/TRBV12-4; CDR3aa: CASSSSRGGLGTQYF; CDR3nt: TGTGCCAGCAGTTCGTCGCGGGGGGGCCTCGGTACGCAGTATTTT
abundance: many; j_gene: TRBJ1-1; d_gene: .; v_gene: TRBV28; CDR3aa: CASSFIGRSEAFF; CDR3nt: TGTGCCAGCAGTTTCATAGGGAGGTCTGAAGCTTTCTTT
abundance: .; j_gene: TRBJ2-1; d_gene: .; v_gene: TRBV28; CDR3aa: CASSTYNEQFF; CDR3nt: TGTGCCAGCAGTACCTACAATGAGCAGTTCTTC
abundance: .; j_gene: TRBJ2-3; d_gene: .; v_gene: TRBV28; CDR3aa: CASSFWSDTQYF; CDR3nt: TGTGCCAGCAGTTTTTGGTCGGATACGCAGTATTTT
abundance: many; j_gene: TRBJ1-2; d_gene: .; v_gene: TRBV12-3/TRBV12-4; CDR3aa: CASSLTGLLNGYTF; CDR3nt: TGTGCCAGCAGTTTAACAGGACTCCTCAATGGCTACACCTTC
abundance: .; j_gene: TRBJ2-1; d_gene: .; v_gene: TRBV27; CDR3aa: CASSLSGGGSSYNEQFF; CDR3nt: TGTGCCAGCAGTCTATCCGGGGGCGGAAGCTCCTACAATGAGCAGTTCTTC
abundance: .; j_gene: TRBJ1-5; d_gene: .; v_gene: TRBV9; CDR3aa: CASSRSAGANQPQHF; CDR3nt: TGTGCCAGCAGTCGTAGTGCTGGGGCCAATCAGCCCCAGCATTTT
abundance: many; j_gene: TRBJ1-1; d_gene: .; v_gene: TRBV20-1; CDR3aa: CSAREIVQGGTEAFF; CDR3nt: TGCAGTGCTAGAGAGATCGTGCAGGGCGGGACTGAAGCTTTCTTT
abundance: many; j_gene: TRBJ2-5; d_gene: .; v_gene: TRBV27; CDR3aa: CASSLKYSGPTQYF; CDR3nt: TGTGCCAGCAGTTTAAAGTACTCCGGCCCGACCCAGTACTTC
abundance: many; j_gene: TRBJ2-7; d_gene: .; v_gene: TRBV7-2; CDR3aa: CASSLKVGGYEQYF; CDR3nt: TGTGCCAGCAGCCTAAAGGTGGGGGGATACGAGCAGTACTTC
abundance: many; j_gene: TRBJ2-2; d_gene: TRBD1; v_gene: TRBV4-1; CDR3aa: CASSTRTGPNTGELFF; CDR3nt: TGCGCCAGCAGCACGCGGACAGGGCCGAACACCGGGGAGCTGTTTTTT
abundance: many; j_gene: TRBJ2-1; d_gene: .; v_gene: TRBV12-3/TRBV12-4; CDR3aa: CASSLTTVYNEQFF; CDR3nt: TGTGCCAGCAGTTTAACGACAGTCTACAATGAGCAGTTCTTC
abundance: .; j_gene: TRBJ2-7; d_gene: TRBD1; v_gene: TRBV6-1; CDR3aa: CASSQGTGLPSEQYF; CDR3nt: TGTGCCAGCAGCCAAGGGACAGGACTACCCTCCGAGCAGTACTTC
abundance: many; j_gene: TRBJ1-5; d_gene: TRBD1; v_gene: TRBV2; CDR3aa: CASRQGAQNQPQHF; CDR3nt: TGTGCCAGCCGACAGGGGGCTCAAAATCAGCCCCAGCATTTT
abundance: many; j_gene: TRBJ2-5; d_gene: .; v_gene: TRBV24-1; CDR3aa: CATSEQYF; CDR3nt: TGTGCCACCAGTGAGCAGTACTTC
abundance: many; j_gene: TRBJ2-1; d_gene: .; v_gene: TRBV24-1; CDR3aa: CATSRGNEQFF; CDR3nt: TGTGCCACCAGCCGTGGCAATGAGCAGTTCTTC
abundance: many; j_gene: TRBJ2-4; d_gene: .; v_gene: TRBV19; CDR3aa: CASSTGNIQYF; CDR3nt: TGTGCCAGTAGCACCGGGAACATTCAGTACTTC
abundance: .; j_gene: TRBJ1-1; d_gene: TRBD1; v_gene: TRBV20-1; CDR3aa: CSASTGDTEAFF; CDR3nt: TGCAGTGCTTCAACAGGGGACACTGAAGCTTTCTTT